Listed here is a single TCR beta chain. What it binds is unknown. The germline V and J ends were trimmed by 2 bases and 10 bases, with 14 bases remaining between them. Germline V gives CDR1 SNHLY, CDR2 FYNNEI. The CDR3 covers 13 residues. Method: immunoSEQ multiplex PCR; TCRdb's copy keeps in-frame clones and lacks some. The sample gives approximately 420,000 clones, approximately 87% of which show up once; around 3.6% is in the top ten. Treatment reported: about 20 received Ad26.COV2.S at low or high dose, single or two shots; about 5 received placebo; per-sample allocation not given. Sampling took place 63 days after the first vaccine or placebo injection. The data derive from a study of Ad26.COV2.S vaccination and SARS-CoV-2 variants. Study-level points and caveats: Vaccinees showed greater spike-specific TCR breadth than placebo recipients.

Specimen: peripheral blood, collected in a trial of Ad26.COV2.S vaccine versus placebo. The chain employs TRBV2 and TRBJ1-1; possible D gene TRBD1, 5 bases. The TCR was taken from a person aged 18-65 years who received the Ad26.COV2.S COVID-19 vaccine or a placebo. CDR3 sequence: CASSERGRGRAFF. The CDR3 coding sequence is TGTGCCAGCAGTGAACGGGGCCGAGGTCGAGCTTTCTTT. The complete variable domain, with remaining parts taken from reference TRBV2 and TRBJ1-1, reads EPEVTQTPSHQVTQMGQEVILRCVPISNHLYFYWYRQILGQKVEFLVSFYNNEISEKSEIFDDQFSVERPDGSNFTLKIRSTKLEDSAMYFCASSERGRGRAFFGQGTRLTVV.